This passage covers 27 T cell receptor beta chains from one sample sequenced in a study of blood T cells in healthy people across ages. PCR was performed a second time for about 7 to 12 cycles using a sample-barcoded 5' primer and a J-beta primer mix. TCRdb reprocessed the 5' RACE reads via MiXCR and lists one record per CDR3 protein. The data contain over 1,500,000 distinct CDR3 sequences, 49% of them singletons. The specimen was blood. The receptors here all came from a woman aged 40 to 55 in good health.

This chain joins TRBV12-3 or TRBV12-4 and TRBJ2-7; 9 nucleotides line up with TRBD1. J was trimmed by 8 bases and V by 5 bases; bases with no gene match: 13. This CDR3 contains 15 residues. The CDR3 nucleotides are TGTGCCAGCAGTCCGTCGACAGGGGGTCCGCACAAGCAGTACTTC. It translates to CASSPSTGGPHKQYF.

In this sample, this clonotype turned up once. The chain combines TRBV6-5 with TRBJ2-1; possibly TRBD2 for D (7 bases). The tail of the sequence fits TRBJ2-7 better, so the J call may be wrong. This CDR3 contains 14 residues. Germline CDR1 is MNHEY and CDR2 is SVGAGI. CDR3 DNA sequence: TGTGCCAGCAAGGGGGGGCGGTCCTACAATGAGCAGTACTTC. The encoded protein is CASKGGRSYNEQYF.

The chain is built from TRBV7-6 and TRBJ2-1; 8 nucleotides align to TRBD2. V dropped 5 bases and J dropped 4; count of bases not matched to a gene: 13. The CDR3 totals 17 residues. Germline CDR1 SGHVS, CDR2 FNYEAQ. CDR3 in amino acids: CASSQGGGSGVYNEQFF. In nucleotides, the CDR3 is TGTGCCAGCAGCCAAGGCGGGGGGAGCGGGGTTTACAATGAGCAGTTCTTC.

This clonotype showed up just a few times. The chain couples TRBV7-3 to TRBJ2-1; 8 bases agree with TRBD2. J gave up 4 bases and V 0 bases, and 5 bases lay outside the gene matches. Germline CDR1 reads SGHTA; CDR2 reads FQGTGA. This CDR3 is 16 amino acids long. CDR3 sequence: CASSLTISGVYNEQFF. CDR3 DNA: TGTGCCAGCAGCTTAACGATTAGCGGGGTTTACAATGAGCAGTTCTTC. The complete variable domain, with remaining parts taken from reference TRBV7-3 and TRBJ2-1, reads GAGVSQTPSNKVTEKGKYVELRCDPISGHTALYWYRQSLGQGPEFLIYFQGTGAADDSGLPNDRFFAVRPEGSVSTLKIQRTERGDSAVYLCASSLTISGVYNEQFFGPGTRLTVL.

CDR3 DNA: TGTGCCAGCAGTTACTCTGGACAGCCGGAGCTCACCTTC. This translates into CASSYSGQPELTF. V is TRBV6-6 and J is TRBJ1-2; D is possibly TRBD1 (6 bases). The CDR3 extends over 13 amino acids. The V gene lost 0 bases and the J gene lost 13 bases, with 15 bases spanning the gap. Germline V gives CDR1 MNHNY, CDR2 SVGAGI (reference sequence).

This clonotype has just a few counts. The chain couples TRBV20-1 to TRBJ1-5, with 7 bases that match TRBD1. The V gene end was trimmed by 3 bases and the J gene end by 0 bases; junction bases not matched to a gene: 14. The CDR3 spans 18 residues. Germline-derived CDR1 and CDR2 are DFQATT and SNEGSKA (reference sequence). The CDR3 protein is CSASGLRDRRHSNQPQHF. In DNA, the CDR3 is TGCAGTGCTAGTGGGCTCCGGGACAGACGGCATAGCAATCAGCCCCAGCATTTT.

The V call is TRBV25-1, the J call TRBJ1-5; weak D call: TRBD1 (5 bases). The CDR3 covers 14 residues. The V end lost 8 bases, the J end lost 6 bases, and 17 bases lay between the germline ends. From germline, CDR1 is MGHDK and CDR2 SYGVNS. Here the CDR3 DNA reads TGTGCCAGCGAAGACCAGGGACCTGGTCAGCCCCAGCATTTT. Encoded protein: CASEDQGPGQPQHF.

The V gene is TRBV11-1, the J gene TRBJ2-1; 8 bases map to TRBD1. The germline V gene has CDR1 SGHAT and CDR2 FQDESV (reference sequence). The V gene end was trimmed by 5 bases and the J gene end by 14 bases; junction bases not matched to a gene: 14. The CDR3 contains 14 residues. The CDR3 protein is CASSNPGTGGREFF. The CDR3 nucleotides are TGTGCCAGCAGCAACCCCGGGACAGGTGGGCGGGAGTTCTTC.

The chain joins TRBV7-2 to TRBJ2-5, with 7 bases identical to TRBD2. Germline CDR1 reads SGHTA; CDR2 reads FQGNSA. The CDR3 consists of 16 residues. J was trimmed by 1 base and V by 1 base; bases with no gene match: 6. CDR3 protein: CASSLGIGGSQETQYF. CDR3 DNA: TGTGCCAGCAGCTTAGGTATCGGGGGGAGCCAAGAGACCCAGTACTTC.

The CDR3 protein is CASSTTGLALNEQFF. In DNA form, the CDR3 reads TGTGCCAGCAGCACTACGGGACTAGCTCTTAACGAGCAGTTCTTC. This rearrangement joins TRBV21-1 to TRBJ2-1; the D call of TRBD2 is as the table states it, not checked on the DNA. TRBV21-1 constitutes a pseudogene. This CDR3 contains 15 residues.

V and J are TRBV9 and TRBJ1-2; TRBD1 might be the D (5 bases). With 0 bases removed from V and 6 bases from J, the gap between germline ends came to 12 bases. This CDR3 is built from 14 residues. The germline V gene has CDR1 SGDLS and CDR2 YYNGEE. The CDR3 is CASSVAGGTDGYTF. The CDR3 nucleotides read TGTGCCAGCAGCGTAGCCGGGGGGACGGATGGCTACACCTTC. The full variable domain, in which reference TRBV9 and TRBJ1-2 provide the parts outside the CDR3, is DSGVTQTPKHLITATGQRVTLRCSPRSGDLSVYWYQQSLDQGLQFLIQYYNGEERAKGNILERFSAQQFPDLHSELNLSSLELGDSALYFCASSVAGGTDGYTFGSGTRLTVV.

The V and J genes are TRBV7-9 and TRBJ2-5; D may be TRBD2 (7 bases). Germline loops: CDR1 SEHNR, CDR2 FQNEAQ (reference sequence). V dropped 3 bases and J dropped 11 bases, with 22 bases sitting between them. CDR3 size: 15 residues. The CDR3 sequence is CASSFRDTPLREQYF. CDR3 DNA sequence: TGTGCCAGCAGCTTTAGGGACACGCCATTGCGGGAGCAGTACTTC.

V usage is TRBV6-5 and J usage is TRBJ2-3; D possibly corresponds to TRBD2 (5 bases). Germline CDR1 and CDR2: MNHEY and SVGAGI. The CDR3 consists of 15 residues. V lost 5 bases and J lost 4, with 16 bases in between. The CDR3 is CASSAGTRASDTQYF. For the CDR3, the DNA is TGTGCCAGCAGTGCCGGAACTAGAGCGTCAGATACGCAGTATTTT.

The chain links TRBV6-2 or TRBV6-3 to TRBJ1-2, with D hard to call. The CDR3 contains 14 residues. CDR1 and CDR2 from the germline V gene are MNHEY and SVGEGT. V lost 2 bases, J lost 8 bases, and 15 bases lay in between. The CDR3 DNA reads as TGTGCCAGCAGTTACGCAACCCCTCTTGGGGGCTACACCTTC. The encoded protein is CASSYATPLGGYTF.

This clonotype occurred a few times. The rearrangement links TRBV5-1 to TRBJ2-5; D uncertain. Germline V gives CDR1 SGHRS, CDR2 YFSETQ. The V and J ends lost 7 bases and 2 bases respectively, with 18 bases between them. CDR3 length equals 15 residues. The CDR3 sequence: CASAPLRRLQETQYF. The CDR3 DNA reads as TGCGCCAGCGCTCCCCTTCGGCGACTTCAAGAGACCCAGTACTTC.

V and J are TRBV20-1 and TRBJ2-3; TRBD2 might be the D (7 bases). Trimming took 4 bases from V and 5 from J, leaving 16 bases between them. The CDR3 extends over 14 amino acids. Per the germline V gene, CDR1 is DFQATT and CDR2 is SNEGSKA (reference sequence). The CDR3 DNA follows: TGCAGTGCTAAGGAGGGGGGGGTTGAAGATACGCAGTATTTT. Translation: CSAKEGGVEDTQYF.

This clonotype was observed a few times. The chain employs TRBV28 and TRBJ2-1; tentatively, D is TRBD2 (6 bases). Trimming removed 1 base at V and 0 bases at J, with 10 bases between. CDR3 length: 16 residues. CDR1 and CDR2 (germline): MDHEN, SYDVKM. CDR3 sequence reads: CASSLSGVGSYNEQFF. As DNA, the CDR3 is TGTGCCAGCAGTTTATCGGGGGTAGGCTCCTACAATGAGCAGTTCTTC.

This clonotype was detected only a few times. This chain joins TRBV20-1 and TRBJ2-5; 8 positions agree with TRBD2. The DNA end favors TRBJ2-7, so the J call may be wrong. This CDR3 has 14 amino acids. Germline V gives CDR1 DFQATT, CDR2 SNEGSKA (reference sequence). DNA for the CDR3: TGCAGTGCTAGCCCGGGAGGGCTGGGACTCGAGCAGTACTTC. This gives the protein CSASPGGLGLEQYF.

V gene TRBV2 combines with J gene TRBJ1-1; D is unclear. The V gene's germline CDR1 is SNHLY and CDR2 FYNNEI. V was cut by 6 bases and J by 4 bases, with 18 bases left in between. This CDR3 comprises 15 residues. DNA of the CDR3: TGTGCCAGCAGCGGTCTTGTACAGAGAGGCACTGAAGCTTTCTTT. It specifies CASSGLVQRGTEAFF. Looking up the rest from reference TRBV2 and TRBJ1-1 gives the full variable domain: EPEVTQTPSHQVTQMGQEVILRCVPISNHLYFYWYRQILGQKVEFLVSFYNNEISEKSEIFDDQFSVERPDGSNFTLKIRSTKLEDSAMYFCASSGLVQRGTEAFFGQGTRLTVV.

The chain carries TRBV24-1 and TRBJ2-7; 7 bases match TRBD1. The CDR3 loop spans 15 amino acids. The V and J ends lost 1 base and 3 bases, in that order; junction bases with no gene match: 5. CDR1 and CDR2 from the germline V gene are KGHDR and SFDVKD. CDR3 bases: TGTGCCACCAGTGATTTCGGAGACAGGGTCTACGAGCAGTACTTC. This translates into CATSDFGDRVYEQYF.

This chain links TRBV7-2 with TRBJ2-7, with TRBD2 matching 13 bases. Per the germline V gene, CDR1 is SGHTA and CDR2 is FQGNSA. The CDR3 is 14 residues long. The junction had 6 bases not matched to a gene; V was cut back by 10 bases and J by 3 bases. As DNA, the CDR3 is TGTGCCACCGAACTAGCGGGGGGGCTCTACGAGCAGTACTTC. This gives the protein CATELAGGLYEQYF. The complete variable domain, with remaining parts taken from reference TRBV7-2 and TRBJ2-7, reads GAGVSQSPSNKVTEKGKDVELRCDPISGHTALYWYRQSLGQGLEFLIYFQGNSAPDKSGLPSDRFSAERTGGSVSTLTIQRTQQEDSAVYLCATELAGGLYEQYFGPGTRLTVT.

This clonotype was seen a single time. The chain recombines TRBV7-6 with TRBJ2-5, with TRBD2 as a possible D gene (6 bases). The DNA end is more similar to TRBJ2-7, so the J call may be wrong. The CDR3 is 15 amino acids. Germline V gives CDR1 SGHVS, CDR2 FNYEAQ. The CDR3, as DNA: TGTGCCAGCAGCTTAGCAACCGGGAGAGGCGACGAGCAGTACTTC. Its translation: CASSLATGRGDEQYF.

The CDR3 sequence: CASSPGGTSGVYTQYF. The DNA of the CDR3 is TGTGCCAGCAGCCCAGGGGGGACTAGCGGGGTCTATACGCAGTATTTT. The rearrangement uses TRBV7-3 and TRBJ2-3, with TRBD2 matching over 13 bases. The trim removed 5 bases at V and 7 bases at J, leaving 9 bases unmatched. The CDR3 extends over 16 amino acids. Per the germline V gene, CDR1 is SGHTA and CDR2 is FQGTGA.

V is TRBV6-2 or TRBV6-3 and J is TRBJ1-3, with D perhaps TRBD1 (5 bases). V lost 7 bases and J lost 10, with 14 bases in between. The CDR3 is made up of 12 amino acids. CDR1 MNHEY and CDR2 SVGEGT come from the germline V gene. Written as DNA, the CDR3 is TGTGCCAGCAATACAGGACGGCCGACCATATATTTT. This encodes CASNTGRPTIYF.

The chain is built from TRBV7-2 and TRBJ2-4, with 9 bases lining up with TRBD2. CDR3 length: 17 residues. J gave up 0 bases and V 5 bases, and 8 bases lay outside the gene matches. The germline V gene encodes CDR1 SGHTA and CDR2 FQGNSA. For the CDR3, the DNA is TGTGCCAGCAGCCCCCCAGGCGGGGGGGCAGCCAAAAACATTCAGTACTTC. This gives the protein CASSPPGGGAAKNIQYF.

This sequence joins TRBV15 and TRBJ1-5; 10 positions match TRBD1. CDR3 length: 15 residues. Germline trimming cut 3 bases from V and 3 bases from J; bases unmatched to any gene: 2. Looked up from germline, CDR1 is LNHNV and CDR2 is YYDKDF (reference sequence). The CDR3 loop is CATSRGQGTNQPQHF. The CDR3, as DNA: TGTGCCACCAGCAGGGGACAGGGGACCAATCAGCCCCAGCATTTT.

The chain is built from TRBV7-9 and TRBJ2-1, with 9 bases that match TRBD1. The germline gives CDR1 SEHNR, CDR2 FQNEAQ (reference sequence). CDR3 length: 17 residues. V was clipped by 5 bases and J by 7 bases; unmatched bases: 15. The CDR3 region has the DNA TGTGCCAGCAGCCATTTGGGAGGGACAGGGACGGATAATGAGCAGTTCTTC. Its translation: CASSHLGGTGTDNEQFF.